This TCR beta chain originates from a study of blood T cell repertoires in COVID-19. Study-wide context: The study drew acute and convalescent COVID-19 samples from the United States, Italy and Spain. PBMCs, B-cell-depleted T cells, or T cells were the source of the cDNA or gDNA that made up the material.

In the original workflow: Estimation of nucleated cell counts was performed using reference gene primer amplification. Here immunoSEQ multiplex PCR was the method, and the copy in TCRdb shows in-frame clones only, minus some. Clonal size and the V and J genes are those of that table, whereas D and trimming came from the DNA. Of over 300,000 clones in the sample, about 90% were seen once. This CDR3 comprises 13 residues. Germline CDR1 SNHLY, CDR2 FYNNEI. V was shortened by 7 bases and J by 4 bases, with 12 bases between the two germline ends. Input material: peripheral blood. The TCR originated in a man aged 35-49 years with acute or convalescent COVID-19. The rearrangement links TRBV2 to TRBJ2-3; tentatively, D is TRBD2 (5 bases). The CDR3 DNA reads TGTGCCAGCAAAAGCCTAGCTTCAGATACGCAGTATTTT. Protein: CASKSLASDTQYF. The full variable domain, in which reference TRBV2 and TRBJ2-3 provide the parts outside the CDR3, is EPEVTQTPSHQVTQMGQEVILRCVPISNHLYFYWYRQILGQKVEFLVSFYNNEISEKSEIFDDQFSVERPDGSNFTLKIRSTKLEDSAMYFCASKSLASDTQYFGPGTRLTVL.